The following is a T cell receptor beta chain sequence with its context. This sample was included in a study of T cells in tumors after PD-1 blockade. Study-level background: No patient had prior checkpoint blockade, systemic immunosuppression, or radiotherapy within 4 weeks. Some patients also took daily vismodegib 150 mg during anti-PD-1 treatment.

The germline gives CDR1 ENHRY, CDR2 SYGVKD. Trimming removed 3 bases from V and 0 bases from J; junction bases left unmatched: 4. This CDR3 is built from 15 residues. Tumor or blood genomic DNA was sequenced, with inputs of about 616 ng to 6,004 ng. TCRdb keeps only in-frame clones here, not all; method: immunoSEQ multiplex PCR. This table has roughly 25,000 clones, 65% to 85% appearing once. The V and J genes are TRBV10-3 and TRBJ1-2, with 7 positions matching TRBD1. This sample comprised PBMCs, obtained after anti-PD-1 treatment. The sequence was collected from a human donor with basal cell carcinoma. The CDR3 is CAISDSTGTNYGYTF. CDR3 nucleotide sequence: TGTGCCATCAGTGACTCGACAGGGACTAACTATGGCTACACCTTC.